Shown below are 26 T cell receptor beta chains from a single sample sequenced in a study of T cell responses to AZD1222 COVID-19 vaccine (dated by TCRdb to 2020 to 2022). The library relied on the immunoSEQ multiplex PCR assay. TCRdb holds this immuneACCESS table with in-frame rearrangements only. Some clones are missing; in checked studies, unresolved V genes explain under half, and the rest has no known cause. Present in this sample are nearly 110,000 clones, 91% of which were seen just once. The ten largest account for 22% of the sample. Interpreted using the paper, the time point label stands for: baseline before first vaccination. Sequenced material: peripheral blood, taken on day 0 of AZD1222 vaccination. These receptor sequences come from an adult in good health.

J is TRBJ2-5 and V is TRBV6-2 or TRBV6-3; 9 nucleotides line up with TRBD1. The V gene end was trimmed by 4 bases and the J gene end by 2 bases; junction bases not matched to a gene: 2. The CDR3 is 14 residues long. Germline V CDR1 and CDR2: MNHEY, SVGEGT. The CDR3 loop is CASSFGTGQETQYF. In DNA form, the CDR3 reads TGTGCCAGCAGTTTTGGGACAGGGCAAGAGACCCAGTACTTC.

This sequence joins TRBV6-1 and TRBJ1-2; unclear D gene. The V gene's germline CDR1 is MNHNS and CDR2 SASEGT. With 3 bases removed from V and 0 bases from J, the gap between germline ends came to 14 bases. This CDR3 region has 16 residues. The DNA of the CDR3 is TGTGCCAGCAGTGATTTGAGAGTGGAGACTAACTATGGCTACACCTTC. This gives the protein CASSDLRVETNYGYTF.

The V gene is TRBV18, the J gene TRBJ2-1; TRBD1 aligns across 7 bases. CDR1 KGHSH and CDR2 LQKENI come from the germline V gene. Trimming took 3 bases from V and 8 from J; bases not matched to a gene: 10. The CDR3 runs to 15 residues. The CDR3 region is CASSPILDRDDEQFF. The CDR3 DNA is TGTGCCAGCTCACCGATCCTCGACAGGGACGATGAGCAGTTCTTC.

The rearrangement links TRBV11-2 to TRBJ2-1; 9 bases fit TRBD2. Germline CDR1 SGHAT, CDR2 FQNNGV. This CDR3 is 17 amino acids long. Losses at the gene ends were 2 bases for V and 4 bases for J; bases not matched to a gene: 9. The CDR3 sequence is CASSLLGGGAFYNEQFF. The CDR3 DNA reads as TGTGCCAGCAGCTTACTAGGCGGGGGGGCCTTTTACAATGAGCAGTTCTTC.

The chain has TRBV5-1 and TRBJ1-6, with D possibly TRBD1 on 6 matching bases. Germline V gene sequence: CDR1 SGHRS, CDR2 YFSETQ. The CDR3 length is 14 residues. V was trimmed by 1 base and J by 7 bases, leaving 9 bases between them. The CDR3 sequence is CASSLSQGNSPLHF. The CDR3 DNA reads as TGCGCCAGCAGCTTGTCACAGGGAAATTCACCCCTCCACTTT.

This clone was seen a handful of times. The chain uses TRBV28 and TRBJ1-1, with D unclear. This CDR3 comprises 12 residues. Germline V gene data show CDR1 as MDHEN and CDR2 as SYDVKM. The V end lost 1 base, the J end lost 3 bases, and 3 bases lay between the germline ends. The CDR3 nucleotides are TGTGCCAGCAGTTTATTCCACACTGAAGCTTTCTTT. As protein: CASSLFHTEAFF. Complete variable domain (other parts from reference TRBV28 and TRBJ1-1): DVKVTQSSRYLVKRTGEKVFLECVQDMDHENMFWYRQDPGLGLRLIYFSYDVKMKEKGDIPEGYSVSREKKERFSLILESASTNQTSMYLCASSLFHTEAFFGQGTRLTVV.

The CDR3 spells CASSLKQGFYGYTF. The CDR3 DNA is TGTGCCAGCAGTCTTAAACAGGGTTTCTATGGCTACACCTTC. The chain couples TRBV7-3 to TRBJ1-2; D might be TRBD1 (6 bases). This CDR3 comprises 14 residues. V shed 6 bases and J shed 4 bases, with 15 bases lying between them. The germline gives CDR1 SGHTA, CDR2 FQGTGA.

The chain combines TRBV29-1 with TRBJ1-1; the D is unclear. The CDR3 has 10 residues. The V end lost 3 bases, the J end lost 11 bases, and 10 bases lay between the germline ends. CDR1 SQVTM and CDR2 ANQGSEA come from the germline V gene. CDR3 protein: CSVEVLEAFF. Written as DNA, the CDR3 is TGCAGCGTTGAGGTCCTGGAGGCTTTCTTT.

The count of this clone is one. This sequence joins TRBV10-1 and TRBJ2-7; 13 bases fit TRBD2. The CDR3 runs to 15 residues. J gave up 6 bases and V 6 bases, and 8 bases lay outside the gene matches. In germline, CDR1 is WNHNN, CDR2 SYGVQD (reference sequence). As DNA, the CDR3 is TGCGCCAGCAGGGCTACTAGCGGGGGGGCCTCCGAGCAGTACTTC. Amino acid sequence: CASRATSGGASEQYF.

This chain connects TRBV14 to TRBJ2-7; D is undetermined. Trimming left V 1 base short and J 3 bases short, with 13 bases between. This CDR3 comprises 15 residues. CDR1 is SGHDN, CDR2 FVKESK, per germline. CDR3 DNA: TGTGCCAGCAGCCAAGGGGTCTCGCCTCTCTACGAGCAGTACTTC. Translation gives CASSQGVSPLYEQYF. Supplemented by reference TRBV14 and TRBJ2-7, the full variable domain reads EAGVTQFPSHSVIEKGQTVTLRCDPISGHDNLYWYRRVMGKEIKFLLHFVKESKQDESGMPNNRFLAERTGGTYSTLKVQPAELEDSGVYFCASSQGVSPLYEQYFGPGTRLTVT.

This clone was recorded only once. The chain couples TRBV7-8 to TRBJ1-1; a weak D match, TRBD1 (5 bases). The germline V and J ends were trimmed by 2 bases and 0 bases, with 13 bases remaining between them. Germline V gene data show CDR1 as SGHVS and CDR2 as FQNEAQ. There are 16 residues in the CDR3. CDR3 nucleotide sequence: TGTGCCAGCAGCTTACGGCAGGGAGAATTGAACACTGAAGCTTTCTTT. This encodes CASSLRQGELNTEAFF.

V and J are TRBV7-3 and TRBJ2-2; TRBD1 might be the D (5 bases). Germline CDR1 reads SGHTA; CDR2 reads FQGTGA. Trimming took 5 bases from V and 7 from J, leaving 23 bases between them. This CDR3 is 17 amino acids long. The CDR3 loop reads CASSPMPTDSNGGELFF. Here the CDR3 DNA reads TGTGCCAGCAGCCCTATGCCGACAGACTCTAATGGCGGGGAGCTGTTTTTT.

V and J are TRBV5-1 and TRBJ1-6; D gene ambiguous. This CDR3 comprises 15 residues. Per germline, CDR1 SGHRS and CDR2 YFSETQ. Trimming cost V 3 bases and J 0 bases, with 7 bases left between them. The CDR3 DNA sequence: TGCGCCAGCAGCTCGCGGAGCTCCTATAATTCACCCCTCCACTTT. Translation: CASSSRSSYNSPLHF.

J is TRBJ2-3 and V is TRBV15; D unclear. In germline, CDR1 is LNHNV, CDR2 YYDKDF (reference sequence). V was trimmed by 1 base and J by 0 bases, leaving 11 bases between them. The length of the CDR3 is 16 residues. The CDR3 DNA sequence: TGTGCCACCAGCAGAGTTGGGGTATTAAGCACAGATACGCAGTATTTT. Translation gives CATSRVGVLSTDTQYF.

The sample holds one count of this clone. The gene calls are TRBV19 and TRBJ2-6; 7 bases map to TRBD1. Germline loops: CDR1 LNHDA, CDR2 SQIVND (reference sequence). CDR3 size: 17 residues. V shed 5 bases and J 0 bases; nucleotides not matched to a gene: 7. The CDR3 DNA sequence: TGTGCCAGTAGTGAGGACAGGTTCCTCTCTGGGGCCAACGTCCTGACTTTC. This gives the protein CASSEDRFLSGANVLTF.

J is TRBJ2-4 and V is TRBV2; D ambiguous. The CDR3 is 14 residues long. Germline V gene sequence: CDR1 SNHLY, CDR2 FYNNEI. V lost 2 bases and J 0 bases, leaving 5 bases between the germline ends. In DNA form, the CDR3 reads TGTGCCAGCAGTGAATCCCAAGCCAAAAACATTCAGTACTTC. This gives the protein CASSESQAKNIQYF. Supplemented by reference TRBV2 and TRBJ2-4, the full variable domain reads EPEVTQTPSHQVTQMGQEVILRCVPISNHLYFYWYRQILGQKVEFLVSFYNNEISEKSEIFDDQFSVERPDGSNFTLKIRSTKLEDSAMYFCASSESQAKNIQYFGAGTRLSVL.

The chain carries TRBV9 and TRBJ2-5; no clear D gene. Germline V CDR1 and CDR2: SGDLS, YYNGEE. V lost 5 bases, J lost 0 bases, and 5 bases lay in between. The CDR3 length is 12 residues. The CDR3 sequence is CASSTNQETQYF. The CDR3, as DNA: TGTGCCAGCAGTACTAACCAAGAGACCCAGTACTTC.

This chain joins TRBV6-5 and TRBJ1-4, with 9 bases that match TRBD1. The CDR3 spans 14 residues. Trimming removed 7 bases from V and 6 bases from J; junction bases left unmatched: 6. Germline V lookup: CDR1 MNHEY, CDR2 SVGAGI. CDR3 in amino acids: CASNDRGEDEKLFF. The CDR3 DNA reads as TGTGCCAGCAACGACAGGGGGGAGGATGAAAAACTGTTTTTT.

A single count supports this clone. The genes are TRBV19 and TRBJ2-5; 8 bases are a match to TRBD1. Germline CDR1 is LNHDA and CDR2 is SQIVND (reference sequence). With V trimmed by 8 bases and J by 3 bases, 5 bases remained unmatched. The CDR3 runs 13 residues. Here the CDR3 DNA reads TGTGCCAGTGGAACGGACAGGGAAGAGACCCAGTACTTC. Protein: CASGTDREETQYF.

The V call is TRBV4-3, the J call TRBJ2-2; tentative D call: TRBD2 (5 bases). The ends were cut back, 1 base at V and 3 bases at J, with 15 bases in the middle. Germline assignment: CDR1 LGHNA and CDR2 YSLEER. This CDR3 is built from 17 residues. The CDR3 is CASSQGPAPGDTGELFF. CDR3 nucleotides: TGCGCCAGCAGCCAAGGGCCAGCCCCCGGGGACACCGGGGAGCTGTTTTTT.

V gene TRBV29-1 combines with J gene TRBJ1-1; D is unresolved. From germline, CDR1 is SQVTM and CDR2 ANQGSEA. V was cut by 3 bases and J by 1 base, with 9 bases left in between. The CDR3 is 13 residues long. This CDR3 reads CSVDNPGNTEAFF. CDR3 bases: TGCAGCGTTGACAACCCAGGGAACACTGAAGCTTTCTTT.

This rearrangement joins TRBV24-1 to TRBJ1-1, with D tentatively TRBD1 (5 bases). This CDR3 is built from 13 residues. Germline V gene lookup returns CDR1 KGHDR and CDR2 SFDVKD. Trimming removed 7 bases at V and 2 bases at J, with 10 bases between. This CDR3 is CATREGPNTEAFF. DNA of the CDR3: TGTGCCACCAGAGAGGGACCTAACACTGAAGCTTTCTTT.

The genes are TRBV5-1 and TRBJ2-3; the match to TRBD2 covers 7 bases. CDR3 length: 16 residues. Germline trimming cut 1 base from V and 2 bases from J; bases unmatched to any gene: 7. Germline V gives CDR1 SGHRS, CDR2 YFSETQ. DNA for the CDR3: TGCGCCAGCAGCTTGTTGGCTAGCGGAAACACAGATACGCAGTATTTT. Amino acid sequence: CASSLLASGNTDTQYF.

The J gene is TRBJ2-1, the V gene TRBV4-1; the D is unclear. Germline V CDR1 and CDR2: MGHRA, YSYEKL. The CDR3 sequence is 11 residues long. V lost 6 bases and J lost 4, with 4 bases in between. The CDR3 DNA is TGCGCCAGCAGTATGTACAATGAGCAGTTCTTC. This codes for CASSMYNEQFF.

The V gene is TRBV12-5, the J gene TRBJ2-1, with a weak D call TRBD1 (6 bases). This CDR3 contains 14 residues. Per germline, CDR1 LGHNT and CDR2 FRNRAP. Trimming pared 7 bases from V and 2 bases from J, leaving 12 bases between. The CDR3 reads CASDPKGAYNEQFF. CDR3 nucleotide sequence: TGTGCTAGTGACCCTAAGGGGGCCTACAATGAGCAGTTCTTC.

This clone is a singleton in its sample. This chain links TRBV7-8 with TRBJ1-4; the D gene is possibly TRBD1 (5 bases). CDR1 SGHVS and CDR2 FQNEAQ come from the germline V gene. V was shortened by 2 bases and J by 1 base, with 14 bases between the two germline ends. The CDR3 contains 17 residues. The CDR3, as DNA: TGTGCCAGCAGCTTAAGGGGAACCGACAGAACTAATGAAAAACTGTTTTTT. It yields the protein CASSLRGTDRTNEKLFF. Supplemented by reference TRBV7-8 and TRBJ1-4, the full variable domain reads GAGVSQSPRYKVAKRGQDVALRCDPISGHVSLFWYQQALGQGPEFLTYFQNEAQLDKSGLPSDRFFAERPEGSVSTLKIQRTQQEDSAVYLCASSLRGTDRTNEKLFFGSGTQLSVL.